What follows are 24 T cell receptor beta chains derived from one specimen sequenced in a study of CD8+CD57+ T cells in acquired aplastic anemia. Researchers used genomic DNA as the template to profile TCR beta VDJ and CDR3. A single record per CDR3 protein comes from TCRdb applying MiXCR to the reads. Of 95,000 to 150,000 distinct CDR3 sequences in the sample, approximately 41% were seen once. By flow cytometry, patients selected for sequencing had shown an expansion of CD8+CD57+ cells. Sequenced input: sorted CD4+, CD8+, or CD8+CD57+ T cells (not recorded which) from PBMCs. The receptors derive from a human donor with aplastic anemia.

Notes on this clonotype: It may be a read error: a sequence one base away is much more abundant. The rearrangement links TRBV20-1 to TRBJ1-6; 7 nucleotides match TRBD1. This CDR3 is 14 amino acids long. CDR1 and CDR2 from the germline V gene are DFQATT and SNEGSKA (reference sequence). For the CDR3, the DNA is TGCGGTGCTCCTGCAGGGGGCTATAATTCACCCCTCCACTTT. This codes for CGAPAGGYNSPLHF.

V gene TRBV18 combines with J gene TRBJ1-2; maybe TRBD1 (5 bases). Per the germline V gene, CDR1 is KGHSH and CDR2 is LQKENI. The V gene lost 3 bases and the J gene lost 4 bases, with 15 bases spanning the gap. This CDR3 spans 15 amino acids. CDR3 in amino acids: CASSPSSGEPYGYTF. DNA for the CDR3: TGTGCCAGCTCACCTAGTTCGGGGGAACCCTATGGCTACACCTTC.

This clonotype was recorded at least ten times. The chain employs TRBV7-8 and TRBJ1-1; D not resolved. The CDR3 covers 12 residues. Germline CDR1 reads SGHVS; CDR2 reads FQNEAQ. Trimming took 5 bases from V and 6 from J, leaving 10 bases between them. CDR3 sequence: CASSQAGPEAFF. The CDR3 coding sequence is TGTGCCAGCAGCCAAGCAGGACCTGAAGCTTTCTTT.

Ten or more counts support this clonotype. This CDR3 reads CSAGTGRRTDTQYF. CDR3 DNA: TGCAGTGCGGGGACAGGGCGAAGGACAGATACGCAGTATTTT. The chain employs TRBV20-1 and TRBJ2-3; TRBD1 agrees at 9 bases. Germline CDR1 is DFQATT and CDR2 is SNEGSKA (reference sequence). The CDR3 covers 14 residues. J lost 3 bases, V lost 6 bases, and 7 bases had no gene match.

The table lists this clonotype with many counts. This sequence joins TRBV29-1 and TRBJ1-1, with 11 bases matching TRBD1. CDR1 and CDR2 (germline): SQVTM, ANQGSEA. CDR3 length: 13 amino acids. V lost 7 bases to trimming and J lost 5 bases; unmatched junction nucleotides: 6. The CDR3 DNA sequence: TGCAGCGCCCGGGACAGGGGGAGGACTGAAGCTTTCTTT. Amino acid sequence: CSARDRGRTEAFF.

Many counts were recorded for this clonotype. The rearrangement links TRBV7-6 to TRBJ1-4; 7 bases are shared with TRBD1. CDR1 SGHVS and CDR2 FNYEAQ come from the germline V gene. V trimming: 1 base; J trimming: 8 bases; junction bases outside the gene matches: 7. CDR3 length: 15 amino acids. The CDR3 here is CASSLGRGLGEKLFF. CDR3 sequence (DNA): TGTGCCAGCAGCTTAGGGAGGGGGCTCGGCGAAAAACTGTTTTTT.

Turning to this clonotype: In this CDR3 the conserved last residue, phenylalanine or tryptophan, is missing, so a read error is likely. This sequence joins TRBV15 and TRBJ2-7; D may be TRBD1 (5 bases). This CDR3 has 14 amino acids. CDR1 is LNHNV and CDR2 is YYDKDF in the germline V gene (reference sequence). Trimming removed 0 bases from V and 6 bases from J, with 12 bases in between. CDR3 sequence: CATSRDLRGGEQYS. As DNA, the CDR3 is TGTGCCACCAGCAGAGATTTAAGGGGTGGCGAGCAGTACTCC.

This clonotype was recorded a few times. The chain couples TRBV6-1 to TRBJ1-2; D may be TRBD1 (5 bases). This CDR3 comprises 14 residues. Between the trimmed V and J ends, which lost 7 bases and 8 bases, there was a span of 20 bases. Germline values: CDR1 MNHNS, CDR2 SASEGT. CDR3 bases: TGTGCCAGCATATTCCGAGCGACAGCTTCGGGCTACACCTTC. This codes for CASIFRATASGYTF.

This clonotype was recorded many times. The rearrangement joins TRBV19 to TRBJ2-5; D is tentatively TRBD1 or TRBD2 (6 bases each). CDR1 LNHDA and CDR2 SQIVND come from the germline V gene (reference sequence). Trimming removed 1 base from V and 5 bases from J, with 14 bases in between. This CDR3 is built from 15 residues. CDR3 sequence (DNA): TGTGCCAGTAGTATAGGGGGGGCCCCCATTGAGACCCAGTACTTC. Amino acids: CASSIGGAPIETQYF.

Concerning this clonotype itself: The junction departs from the called germline gene at one end, perhaps through a read error. V is TRBV20-1 and J is TRBJ2-7, with 8 bases matching TRBD2. The CDR3 runs to 15 residues. Germline V CDR1 and CDR2: DFQATT, SNEGSKA (reference sequence). DNA for the CDR3: TGCAATGCTAAAGCGGGACTAGGGACCTCCTACGAGCAGTACTTC. This codes for CNAKAGLGTSYEQYF.

There are many counts of this clonotype. The J gene is TRBJ1-2, the V gene TRBV6-5; D is unresolved. Per germline, CDR1 MNHEY and CDR2 SVGAGI. The CDR3 has 12 amino acids. Trimming cost V 0 bases and J 13 bases, with 12 bases left between them. CDR3 coding DNA: TGTGCCAGCAGTTACTCGAAAGATGAGAGCACCTTC. It encodes CASSYSKDESTF.

This rearrangement joins TRBV6-5 to TRBJ2-7; 7 bases agree with TRBD1. V dropped 9 bases and J dropped 4; count of bases not matched to a gene: 6. CDR3 length: 12 amino acids. The germline V gene encodes CDR1 MNHEY and CDR2 SVGAGI. The CDR3 sequence is CASGKGAYEQYF. In nucleotides, the CDR3 is TGTGCCAGTGGAAAGGGGGCTTACGAGCAGTACTTC.

The chain recombines TRBV7-2 with TRBJ2-7; 7 positions match TRBD2. The CDR3 runs to 13 residues. CDR1 and CDR2 (germline): SGHTA, FQGNSA. The J segment lost 5 bases and the V segment lost 4 bases, leaving 5 bases of the junction unmatched. DNA of the CDR3: TGTGCCAGCAGCTCACGAGCGGGGAACGAGCAGTACTTC. Its protein is CASSSRAGNEQYF.

The rearrangement uses TRBV6-2 or TRBV6-3 and TRBJ2-3; 8 nucleotides match TRBD1. Germline CDR1 reads MNHEY; CDR2 reads SVGEGT. CDR3 length: 17 amino acids. The junction had 9 bases not matched to a gene; V was cut back by 4 bases and J by 0 bases. The DNA of the CDR3 is TGTGCCAGCAGTTCAGGAGCAGGGACAGGCAGCACAGATACGCAGTATTTT. Residues: CASSSGAGTGSTDTQYF.

With regard to this clonotype: A much larger clone differs by one base, so this may be a read error. This chain joins TRBV7-2 and TRBJ1-3; D remains ambiguous. Germline CDR1 reads SGHTA; CDR2 reads FQGNSA. The CDR3 contains 13 residues. The CDR3 loop is CASNSGLPNTIYF. CDR3 sequence (DNA): TGCGCCAGCAACTCCGGCTTACCAAACACCATATATTTT. The full variable domain, completed using reference TRBV7-2 and TRBJ1-3, is GAGVSQSPSNKVTEKGKDVELRCDPISGHTALYWYRQSLGQGLEFLIYFQGNSAPDKSGLPSDRFSAERTGGSVSTLTIQRTQQEDSAVYLCASNSGLPNTIYFGEGSWLTVV.

The rearrangement joins TRBV5-1 to TRBJ2-4, with a tentative D call TRBD1 (7 bases). This CDR3 region has 18 residues. Trimming stripped 4 bases from V and 0 bases from J, with 20 bases between. Per germline, CDR1 SGHRS and CDR2 YFSETQ. CDR3 nucleotide sequence: TGCGCCAGCAGCGGAGGGACAGCTTCCTTACTAGCCAAAAACATTCAGTACTTC. Protein: CASSGGTASLLAKNIQYF.

This clonotype showed up many times. The rearrangement joins TRBV20-1 to TRBJ2-5; the match to TRBD1 covers 8 bases. This CDR3 has 14 amino acids. V lost 8 bases to trimming and J lost 0 bases; unmatched junction nucleotides: 8. CDR1 and CDR2 (germline): DFQATT, SNEGSKA (reference sequence). CDR3 sequence reads: CSPTDRGNQETQYF. The CDR3 region has the DNA TGCAGTCCAACAGACAGGGGTAACCAAGAGACCCAGTACTTC.

This clonotype was found once. V and J are TRBV7-8 and TRBJ1-3; a possible D gene is TRBD1 (6 bases). The V end was cut by 8 bases, the J end by 4 bases, with 21 bases between. The CDR3 is 16 residues long. CDR1 is SGHVS and CDR2 is FQNEAQ in the germline V gene. The CDR3 nucleotides read TGTGCCAGCGGCCCGACCCACAGGGAGGACGGAAACACCATATATTTT. Its translation: CASGPTHREDGNTIYF.

This clonotype was counted many times. The chain couples TRBV5-5 to TRBJ2-2; D is perhaps TRBD1 (6 bases). The CDR3 is 15 amino acids. Looked up from germline, CDR1 is SGHKS and CDR2 is YYEKEE (reference sequence). V lost 3 bases, J lost 1 base, and 10 bases lay in between. This CDR3 is CASSWKTGNTGELFF. CDR3 coding DNA: TGTGCCAGCAGCTGGAAGACAGGGAACACCGGGGAGCTGTTTTTT. Based on the CDR3 plus reference TRBV5-5 and TRBJ2-2, the full variable domain is DAGVTQSPTHLIKTRGQQVTLRCSPISGHKSVSWYQQVLGQGPQFIFQYYEKEERGRGNFPDRFSARQFPNYSSELNVNALLLGDSALYLCASSWKTGNTGELFFGEGSRLTVL.

A remark on this clonotype: A much larger clone lies one base from this, so it may be a read error. This CDR3 is CASSLLLEGNSHLHF. CDR3 coding DNA: TGTGCCAGCAGCCTTTTATTAGAGGGGAATTCACACCTCCACTTT. This chain joins TRBV2 and TRBJ1-6; D may be TRBD1 (5 bases). Germline loops: CDR1 SNHLY, CDR2 FYNNEI. There are 15 residues in the CDR3.

This chain uses TRBV19 with TRBJ2-7; D is possibly TRBD1 (6 bases). CDR1 and CDR2 (germline): LNHDA, SQIVND (reference sequence). Trimming left V 4 bases short and J 0 bases short, with 10 bases between. CDR3 length: 14 residues. The CDR3 nucleotides read TGTGCCAGTAGTACAGGACAGAGCTCCTACGAGCAGTACGTC. As protein: CASSTGQSSYEQYV.

The chain's CDR3 is CASVIGTGGRNTEAFF. Here the CDR3 DNA reads TGTGCCAGCGTCATCGGGACAGGGGGTCGGAACACTGAAGCTTTCTTT. The chain uses TRBV2 and TRBJ1-1; 11 bases match TRBD1. CDR3 length equals 16 residues. V dropped 8 bases and J dropped 1; count of bases not matched to a gene: 9. CDR1 is SNHLY, CDR2 FYNNEI, per germline.

A note on this clonotype: Compared with germline, one end of the junction differs, possibly owing to a read error. The chain is built from TRBV2 and TRBJ2-3; tentatively, D is TRBD2 (5 bases). Per the germline V gene, CDR1 is SNHLY and CDR2 is FYNNEI. The CDR3 contains 11 residues. The CDR3 spells CASRSEDMQYF. CDR3 nucleotides: TGTGCCAGCAGGTCGGAGGATATGCAGTATTTT.

The sample holds many counts of this clonotype. The rearrangement links TRBV2 to TRBJ2-7; the D is unclear. The V end was cut by 3 bases, the J end by 7 bases, with 7 bases between. Per germline, CDR1 SNHLY and CDR2 FYNNEI. The CDR3 runs to 11 residues. CDR3 DNA: TGTGCCAGCAGTGAGGTGGGAGAGCAGTACGTC. This gives the protein CASSEVGEQYV.